What follows are 31 T cell receptor beta chains derived from one specimen sequenced in a study of prognosis after radiotherapy for stage I lung cancer. The TCR beta CDR3 region was amplified from genomic DNA, with two rounds of multiplex PCR being used for the amplification. Individual primers that were specific to each TRBV and TRBJ gene served in first-round PCR. TCRdb re-derived calls from the multiplex PCR reads in MiXCR, one entry per CDR3 protein. This table has 9,500 to 15,000 distinct CDR3 sequences, around 50% appearing once. The specimen was PBMCs, collected before or after stereotactic body radiation therapy (not recorded which). These receptors came from a donor at least 50 years old with non-small cell lung cancer.

In this sample, this clonotype turned up many times. V usage is TRBV10-3 and J usage is TRBJ2-1; 7 bases line up with TRBD2. J lost 7 bases, V lost 6 bases, and 3 bases had no gene match. This CDR3 contains 12 residues. CDR1 is ENHRY and CDR2 is SYGVKD in the germline V gene. The CDR3: CAISAGLNEQFF. For the CDR3, the DNA is TGTGCCATCAGCGCGGGACTAAATGAGCAGTTCTTC.

CDR3 region: CASSPLRANYGYTF. The CDR3 DNA reads as TGCGCCAGCAGCCCCTTACGAGCTAACTATGGCTACACCTTC. The rearrangement joins TRBV5-1 to TRBJ1-2, with D unresolved. Germline assignment: CDR1 SGHRS and CDR2 YFSETQ. V was cut by 4 bases and J by 0 bases, with 10 bases left in between. The CDR3 runs to 14 residues. The full variable domain, rest sourced from reference TRBV5-1 and TRBJ1-2, is KAGVTQTPRYLIKTRGQQVTLSCSPISGHRSVSWYQQTPGQGLQFLFEYFSETQRNKGNFPGRFSGRQFSNSRSEMNVSTLELGDSALYLCASSPLRANYGYTFGSGTRLTVV.

This chain connects TRBV6-2 or TRBV6-3 to TRBJ2-1; D is possibly TRBD1 (6 bases). Deletions cut 8 bases from V and 8 bases from J, with 16 bases between. Germline CDR1 reads MNHEY; CDR2 reads SVGEGT. The CDR3 length is 13 residues. The CDR3 coding sequence is TGTGCCAGCGGGTGGGGGCCTAGGGATGAGCAGTTCTTC. Its translation: CASGWGPRDEQFF.

This clonotype was picked up many times. This chain joins TRBV6-1 and TRBJ1-3; D is ambiguous. The CDR3 has 14 residues. CDR1 and CDR2 from the germline V gene are MNHNS and SASEGT. With 7 bases removed from V and 0 bases from J, the gap between germline ends came to 10 bases. The CDR3 is CASIKPASGNTIYF. CDR3 coding DNA: TGTGCCAGCATTAAACCTGCCTCTGGAAACACCATATATTTT.

The chain uses TRBV20-1 and TRBJ1-6; D perhaps matches TRBD1 (5 bases). Germline assignment: CDR1 DFQATT and CDR2 SNEGSKA (reference sequence). V was shortened by 4 bases and J by 9 bases, with 16 bases between the two germline ends. The CDR3 totals 14 residues. The CDR3 DNA reads TGCAGTGCTAATGGTCGAGAGGGGACTTCACCCCTCCACTTT. Amino acids: CSANGREGTSPLHF.

This clonotype has ten or more counts. V and J are TRBV5-4 and TRBJ2-1; TRBD2 is a possible D gene (7 bases). The CDR3 consists of 14 residues. Per the germline V gene, CDR1 is SGHNT and CDR2 is YYREEE (reference sequence). Trimming pared 4 bases from V and 7 bases from J, leaving 15 bases between. This chain's CDR3 is CASSPWGGGNEQFF. DNA for the CDR3: TGTGCCAGCAGCCCCTGGGGGGGCGGTAATGAGCAGTTCTTC.

By its share, this clonotype is medium-sized (0.01 to 0.1%). CDR3 loop: CSARAMTGREQFF. CDR3 nucleotide sequence: TGCAGTGCTAGAGCTATGACAGGGAGGGAGCAGTTCTTC. The J gene is TRBJ2-1, the V gene TRBV20-1; TRBD1 might be the D (7 bases). CDR3 length: 13 amino acids. Germline lookup yields CDR1 DFQATT and CDR2 SNEGSKA (reference sequence). Trimming pared 1 base from V and 10 bases from J, leaving 14 bases between.

This chain connects TRBV28 to TRBJ2-2; 10 bases are shared with TRBD2. The junction had 6 bases not matched to a gene; V was cut back by 3 bases and J by 8 bases. Per the germline V gene, CDR1 is MDHEN and CDR2 is SYDVKM. CDR3 length: 15 residues. CDR3: CASSFPSGSKGELFF. The DNA for the CDR3 is TGTGCCAGCAGTTTCCCTAGCGGGAGTAAAGGGGAGCTGTTTTTT.

V is TRBV30 and J is TRBJ2-3; TRBD2 agrees at 8 bases. V gave up 7 bases and J gave up 0 bases; unmatched junction bases: 3. There are 13 residues in the CDR3. In germline, CDR1 is GTSNPN, CDR2 SVGIG (reference sequence). The CDR3 here is CAFSGTSTDTQYF. The CDR3 DNA follows: TGTGCCTTTAGCGGGACGAGCACAGATACGCAGTATTTT. The variable domain in full, completed from reference TRBV30 and TRBJ2-3, reads SQTIHQWPATLVQPVGSPLSLECTVEGTSNPNLYWYRQAAGRGLQLLFYSVGIGQISSEVPQNLSASRPQDRQFILSSKKLLLSDSGFYLCAFSGTSTDTQYFGPGTRLTVL.

J is TRBJ1-1 and V is TRBV7-9, with a tentative D call TRBD1 (5 bases). The CDR3 consists of 16 residues. The V gene's germline CDR1 is SEHNR and CDR2 FQNEAQ (reference sequence). V was clipped by 1 base and J by 5 bases, with 17 bases between them. The CDR3 bases are TGTGCCAGCAGCTTAGTGGTGTCGGGGGTTGATACTGAAGCTTTCTTT. This translates into CASSLVVSGVDTEAFF.

This clonotype ranks as medium-sized. The V call is TRBV6-1, the J call TRBJ2-1, with 8 bases identical to TRBD2. The germline V gene encodes CDR1 MNHNS and CDR2 SASEGT. The CDR3 has 16 residues. V gave up 2 bases and J gave up 2 bases; unmatched junction bases: 5. CDR3 DNA sequence: TGTGCCAGCAGTGAACGTTCAGCGGGAGCCTACAATGAGCAGTTCTTC. Its protein is CASSERSAGAYNEQFF.

The genes are TRBV6-1 and TRBJ1-3, with D perhaps TRBD1 (6 bases). The CDR3 is 13 amino acids. Trimming cost V 6 bases and J 2 bases, with 8 bases left between them. Germline assignment: CDR1 MNHNS and CDR2 SASEGT. The CDR3 loop reads CASRQGTGNTIYF. CDR3 nucleotides: TGTGCCAGCAGACAGGGAACTGGAAACACCATATATTTT.

On this clonotype itself: A far larger clone is one nucleotide away, so this likely arose from a read error. The chain joins TRBV6-4 to TRBJ2-2, with TRBD2 matching 7 bases. CDR3 length: 14 amino acids. CDR1 and CDR2 (germline): MRHNA, SNTAGT. In DNA, the CDR3 is TGTGCCAGCAGGCTAGCGGTAAACACCTGGGAGCTGTTTTTT. The encoded protein is CASRLAVNTWELFF.

This clonotype was counted ten times or more. CDR3 sequence reads: CSARRGGGFNQPQHF. CDR3 nucleotide sequence: TGCAGTGCTAGAAGGGGGGGGGGGTTCAATCAGCCCCAGCATTTT. This sequence joins TRBV20-1 and TRBJ1-5, with a tentative D call TRBD1 (6 bases). Trimming cost V 2 bases and J 3 bases, with 14 bases left between them. The CDR3 loop spans 15 amino acids. Germline V gives CDR1 DFQATT, CDR2 SNEGSKA (reference sequence).

This clonotype was counted a few times. A far larger clone is only one base removed, so a read error is likely. The chain couples TRBV6-2 or TRBV6-3 to TRBJ2-3; 8 nucleotides align to TRBD2. Germline lookup yields CDR1 MNHEY and CDR2 SVGEGT. The V segment lost 5 bases and the J segment 4 bases; nucleotides outside the gene matches: 8. The CDR3 is 15 amino acids. This CDR3 reads CASSGGRSGADTQYF. The CDR3, as DNA: TGTGCCAGCAGTGGCGGGAGGTCGGGCGCAGATACGCAGTATTTT.

This clonotype is deemed medium-sized. This rearrangement joins TRBV18 to TRBJ1-3, with unresolved D. CDR1 KGHSH and CDR2 LQKENI come from the germline V gene. The CDR3 is made up of 16 amino acids. The V and J ends lost 2 bases and 3 bases respectively, with 14 bases between them. CDR3 amino acids: CASSPSGPKGGNTIYF. The CDR3 coding sequence is TGTGCCAGCTCACCATCTGGCCCGAAAGGTGGAAACACCATATATTTT.

This clonotype occurred once. The chain employs TRBV19 and TRBJ1-1; a possible D gene is TRBD1 (5 bases). The V end lost 7 bases, the J end lost 2 bases, and 20 bases lay between the germline ends. The CDR3 runs to 16 residues. Germline values: CDR1 LNHDA, CDR2 SQIVND (reference sequence). The CDR3 loop is CASTTPGGGANTEAFF. For the CDR3, the DNA is TGTGCCAGTACCACGCCCGGGGGTGGAGCAAACACTGAAGCTTTCTTT.

With regard to this clonotype: A far more abundant clone sits one base away, making this likely a read error. As DNA, the CDR3 is TGTGCCAGCAGCCGCGGGACAGGGAAGGTGTATACGCAGTATTTT. Translation: CASSRGTGKVYTQYF. The chain recombines TRBV6-2 or TRBV6-3 with TRBJ2-3; 9 bases line up with TRBD1. The CDR3 contains 15 residues. The V and J ends lost 6 bases and 7 bases, in that order; junction bases with no gene match: 11. Germline CDR1 reads MNHEY; CDR2 reads SVGEGT.

In the case of this clonotype: A junction end diverges from the germline sequence, so it may reflect a read error. This chain joins TRBV6-2 or TRBV6-3 and TRBJ2-2, with TRBD1 as a possible D gene (6 bases). This CDR3 is built from 14 residues. In germline, CDR1 is MNHEY, CDR2 SVGEGT. The CDR3 loop reads CASSAHRDTGELFF. CDR3 DNA sequence: TGTGCCAGCAGTGCACATCGGGACACCGGTGAGCTGTTTTTT.

The CDR3: CASSTGGAEGLWPQHF. CDR3 coding DNA: TGTGCCAGCAGTACAGGGGGCGCTGAAGGACTATGGCCCCAGCATTTT. This chain links TRBV28 with TRBJ1-5; the match to TRBD1 covers 9 bases. The length of the CDR3 is 16 residues. Germline V gives CDR1 MDHEN, CDR2 SYDVKM. The trim removed 5 bases at V and 9 bases at J, leaving 14 bases unmatched. The complete variable domain, with remaining parts taken from reference TRBV28 and TRBJ1-5, reads DVKVTQSSRYLVKRTGEKVFLECVQDMDHENMFWYRQDPGLGLRLIYFSYDVKMKEKGDIPEGYSVSREKKERFSLILESASTNQTSMYLCASSTGGAEGLWPQHFGDGTRLSIL.

The sample holds a few counts of this clonotype. A far larger clone is only one base removed, so a read error is likely. CDR3 in amino acids: CATILGSANEQFF. Here the CDR3 DNA reads TGTGCCACCATTCTCGGTAGCGCCAATGAGCAGTTCTTC. This chain uses TRBV24-1 with TRBJ2-7; the D gene is possibly TRBD2 (5 bases). The DNA end is more similar to TRBJ2-1, so the J call may be wrong. CDR1 is KGHDR and CDR2 is SFDVKD in the germline V gene. This CDR3 is 13 amino acids long.

Regarding this clonotype: One junction end does not reproduce the germline sequence, and a read error may be involved. The chain employs TRBV6-1 and TRBJ1-5, with D possibly being TRBD1 (6 bases). This CDR3 is built from 15 residues. Germline V CDR1 and CDR2: MNHNS, SASEGT. In nucleotides, the CDR3 is TGTGTCAGCAACAGGGAAGTTACTATCAATCAGCCCCAGCATTTT. It encodes CVSNREVTINQPQHF.

The rearrangement joins TRBV5-5 to TRBJ2-1; no clear D gene. The germline CDR1 and CDR2 sequences are SGHKS and YYEKEE (reference sequence). CDR3 size: 13 residues. Between the trimmed V and J ends, which lost 0 bases and 4 bases, there was a span of 5 bases. CDR3 DNA sequence: TGTGCCAGCAGCTTGGGTCCGTACAATGAGCAGTTCTTC. Amino acids: CASSLGPYNEQFF.

This clonotype has ten or more counts. V is TRBV30 and J is TRBJ1-1, with D perhaps TRBD1 (6 bases). The CDR3 is made up of 12 amino acids. With 0 bases removed from V and 12 bases from J, the gap between germline ends came to 14 bases. In germline, CDR1 is GTSNPN, CDR2 SVGIG (reference sequence). Here the CDR3 reads CAWSVQGGTPFF. The CDR3, as DNA: TGTGCCTGGAGTGTACAGGGAGGGACGCCTTTCTTT.

V is TRBV6-1 and J is TRBJ2-1; 7 nucleotides agree with TRBD2. In germline, CDR1 is MNHNS, CDR2 SASEGT. This CDR3 has 13 amino acids. V lost 6 bases to trimming and J lost 8 bases; unmatched junction nucleotides: 7. CDR3 amino acids: CASREREEHEQFF. The CDR3 DNA is TGTGCCAGCAGGGAACGGGAGGAGCATGAGCAGTTCTTC.

This clonotype counts as medium-sized. The chain carries TRBV4-1 and TRBJ2-3; no definite D call. Trimming removed 4 bases at V and 6 bases at J, with 17 bases between. This CDR3 contains 15 residues. The V gene's germline CDR1 is MGHRA and CDR2 YSYEKL. For the CDR3, the DNA is TGCGCCAGCAGCCCCGGTCCCTTCGACGGCGATACGCAGTATTTT. As protein: CASSPGPFDGDTQYF.

V usage is TRBV19 and J usage is TRBJ1-2, with D possibly TRBD1 on 5 matching bases. Trimming shortened V by 5 bases and J by 3 bases, and 22 bases separated the two germline ends. Germline V CDR1 and CDR2: LNHDA, SQIVND (reference sequence). The CDR3 has 17 amino acids. The CDR3 reads CASSVSGTRILDYGYTF. The CDR3 region has the DNA TGTGCCAGTAGTGTGTCCGGGACTCGCATTCTCGACTATGGCTACACCTTC. Full variable domain (missing parts from reference TRBV19 and TRBJ1-2): DGGITQSPKYLFRKEGQNVTLSCEQNLNHDAMYWYRQDPGQGLRLIYYSQIVNDFQKGDIAEGYSVSREKKESFPLTVTSAQKNPTAFYLCASSVSGTRILDYGYTFGSGTRLTVV.

J is TRBJ2-2 and V is TRBV24-1; D is unclear. This CDR3 region has 11 residues. Germline CDR1 reads KGHDR; CDR2 reads SFDVKD. The CDR3 bases are TGTGACAACAGTTTGTACAGGGAGCTGTTTTTT. It specifies CDNSLYRELFF.

This clonotype was recorded many times. A read error may explain this, as a much larger clone is one base away. This rearrangement joins TRBV27 to TRBJ2-1; D is possibly TRBD1 (6 bases). Germline V CDR1 and CDR2: MNHEY, SMNVEV (reference sequence). CDR3 length equals 17 residues. Trimming cost V 7 bases and J 6 bases, with 25 bases left between them. This CDR3 is CASTLGRGKGWGNEQFF. As DNA, the CDR3 is TGTGCCAGCACTCTAGGCAGGGGAAAGGGTTGGGGCAATGAGCAGTTCTTC.

About this clonotype itself: A single base separates this from a much larger clone, so it may be a read error. J is TRBJ1-1 and V is TRBV5-1, with unresolved D. Per the germline V gene, CDR1 is SGHRS and CDR2 is YFSETQ. The CDR3 totals 13 residues. The CDR3, as DNA: TGCGCCAACAGCCCGTCCCGGAACACTGAAGCTTTCTTT. It codes for CANSPSRNTEAFF.

Remarks on this clonotype: A read error may produce the germline difference seen at one junction end. The chain links TRBV12-3 or TRBV12-4 to TRBJ1-6; D is unclear. The CDR3 sequence is 13 residues long. CDR3 amino acids: CASRGLSGPPPHF. The CDR3 nucleotides are TGTGCCAGCAGGGGCCTCTCTGGTCCACCCCCCCACTTT.